The 19 T cell receptor beta chains given below trace back to one sample, sequenced in a study of CD8+ T cells in alopecia areata. Treatment noted: oral pan-JAK inhibitor, 5-10 mg twice daily. RNA extraction and reverse transcription yielded cDNA as sequencing template. Sequencing used immunoSEQ multiplex PCR; TCRdb keeps in-frame clones, though not all of them. The sample includes 95,000 to 150,000 clones, about half of them seen just once. The sample consisted of CD4+ T cells sorted from blood, taken at week 4, from a patient treated with tofacitinib. The receptors derive from a human donor with alopecia areata.

In its sample, this clone was seen a few times. CDR3 nucleotides: TGTGCCAGCAGTTCAAACTGGGACTCCTACGAGCAGTACTTC. Translating it yields CASSSNWDSYEQYF. This chain links TRBV2 with TRBJ2-7; D unresolved. Germline assignment: CDR1 SNHLY and CDR2 FYNNEI. V was cut by 5 bases and J by 0 bases, with 11 bases left in between. The CDR3 runs to 14 residues. Full variable domain (rest looked up from reference TRBV2 and TRBJ2-7): EPEVTQTPSHQVTQMGQEVILRCVPISNHLYFYWYRQILGQKVEFLVSFYNNEISEKSEIFDDQFSVERPDGSNFTLKIRSTKLEDSAMYFCASSSNWDSYEQYFGPGTRLTVT.

V gene TRBV30 combines with J gene TRBJ2-1; 8 bases agree with TRBD2. The V and J ends lost 3 bases and 0 bases, in that order; junction bases with no gene match: 1. Germline V gives CDR1 GTSNPN, CDR2 SVGIG (reference sequence). This CDR3 contains 14 residues. CDR3 in amino acids: CAWRAGGSYNEQFF. The CDR3 DNA reads TGTGCCTGGAGGGCGGGAGGCTCCTACAATGAGCAGTTCTTC.

The rearrangement uses TRBV5-1 and TRBJ1-6, with a weak D call TRBD1 (5 bases). Trimming pared 0 bases from V and 7 bases from J, leaving 8 bases between. CDR3 length: 14 residues. CDR1 is SGHRS and CDR2 is YFSETQ in the germline V gene. CDR3 coding DNA: TGCGCCAGCAGCTTGGGACAGCAGAATTCACCCCTCCACTTT. This translates into CASSLGQQNSPLHF.

The genes are TRBV7-9 and TRBJ2-7; no clear D. The germline V and J ends were trimmed by 2 bases and 2 bases, with 7 bases remaining between them. Germline loops: CDR1 SEHNR, CDR2 FQNEAQ (reference sequence). This CDR3 is 13 amino acids long. This CDR3 reads CASSLTPAYEQYF. CDR3 bases: TGTGCCAGCAGCTTAACTCCAGCCTACGAGCAGTACTTC.

Only a few counts were recorded for this clone. The J gene is TRBJ2-1, the V gene TRBV29-1; TRBD2 matches at 13 bases. The CDR3 spans 14 residues. Looked up from germline, CDR1 is SQVTM and CDR2 is ANQGSEA. V lost 5 bases and J lost 5; bases outside the gene matches: 3. This CDR3 reads CSVQTSGGHNEQFF. The CDR3 bases are TGCAGCGTTCAGACTAGCGGGGGGCACAATGAGCAGTTCTTC.

This clone has a handful of counts. This rearrangement joins TRBV7-8 to TRBJ2-3; D unclear. The ends were cut back, 3 bases at V and 2 bases at J, with 0 bases in the middle. The length of the CDR3 is 11 residues. Looked up from germline, CDR1 is SGHVS and CDR2 is FQNEAQ. CDR3 amino acids: CASSFTDTQYF. In DNA, the CDR3 is TGTGCCAGCAGCTTCACAGATACGCAGTATTTT.

The genes are TRBV7-9 and TRBJ1-3, with a tentative D call TRBD1 (5 bases). CDR1 is SEHNR, CDR2 FQNEAQ, per germline (reference sequence). The ends were cut back, 4 bases at V and 1 base at J, with 8 bases in the middle. The CDR3 totals 14 residues. The CDR3 coding sequence is TGTGCCAGCAGCTACGACAGATCTGGAAACACCATATATTTT. This gives the protein CASSYDRSGNTIYF.

The chain carries TRBV18 and TRBJ2-2, with 9 bases identical to TRBD1. Trimming took 8 bases from V and 2 from J; bases not matched to a gene: 6. This CDR3 has 15 residues. The germline gives CDR1 KGHSH, CDR2 LQKENI. CDR3 protein: CASTAGQGNTGELFF. As DNA, the CDR3 is TGTGCCAGCACGGCGGGACAGGGTAACACCGGGGAGCTGTTTTTT.

The chain employs TRBV29-1 and TRBJ2-2; 11 positions match TRBD2. V shed 6 bases, J shed 4 bases, and the junction held 4 bases outside the gene matches. There are 14 residues in the CDR3. Germline CDR1 is SQVTM and CDR2 is ANQGSEA. The CDR3 coding sequence is TGCAGCGTCACTAGCGGGAGATCCACCGGGGAGCTGTTTTTT. Translated: CSVTSGRSTGELFF.

V gene TRBV29-1 combines with J gene TRBJ2-7, with a weak D call TRBD2 (6 bases). The CDR3 is 12 amino acids. Germline V gene data show CDR1 as SQVTM and CDR2 as ANQGSEA. Trimming pared 7 bases from V and 3 bases from J, leaving 13 bases between. This CDR3 is CSGRTTFYEQYF. CDR3 DNA sequence: TGCAGCGGACGGACTACCTTCTACGAGCAGTACTTC.

V gene TRBV11-2 combines with J gene TRBJ2-2, with 10 bases that match TRBD2. The CDR3 consists of 15 residues. V shed 1 base and J 7 bases; nucleotides not matched to a gene: 3. Germline V gene data show CDR1 as SGHAT and CDR2 as FQNNGV. The CDR3, as DNA: TGTGCCAGCAGCTTAGCTAGCGGGAGCGGCGGGGAGCTGTTTTTT. Translated, it gives CASSLASGSGGELFF.

The chain joins TRBV29-1 to TRBJ2-3; 7 bases fit TRBD2. V lost 7 bases and J lost 5; bases outside the gene matches: 12. The CDR3 is 14 amino acids. Germline V CDR1 and CDR2: SQVTM, ANQGSEA. The CDR3 region has the DNA TGCAGCGATCTGGGGGGGGATGCGCTAGATACGCAGTATTTT. Its translation: CSDLGGDALDTQYF.

This clone was detected a few times. The gene calls are TRBV29-1 and TRBJ2-3; D is unclear. The CDR3 has 15 residues. V lost 7 bases and J 8 bases, leaving 25 bases between the germline ends. The germline V gene has CDR1 SQVTM and CDR2 ANQGSEA. CDR3 coding DNA: TGCAGCGGGGCAAATCCCGTTACCCCACTTCGTACGCAGTATTTT. It specifies CSGANPVTPLRTQYF.

This clone was counted only a few times. This chain connects TRBV29-1 to TRBJ2-2, with unresolved D. Germline V lookup: CDR1 SQVTM, CDR2 ANQGSEA. This CDR3 region has 10 residues. Between the trimmed V and J ends, which lost 5 bases and 9 bases, there was a span of 7 bases. DNA for the CDR3: TGCAGCGTTCTGTGGCGGGAGCTGTTTTTT. Protein sequence: CSVLWRELFF.

This clone was observed a single time. The rearrangement joins TRBV5-1 to TRBJ2-5; D remains ambiguous. Germline V gene sequence: CDR1 SGHRS, CDR2 YFSETQ. The ends were cut back, 6 bases at V and 2 bases at J, with 5 bases in the middle. The CDR3 totals 11 residues. CDR3 DNA: TGCGCCAGCACCATTCAAGAGACCCAGTACTTC. The encoded protein is CASTIQETQYF.

V is TRBV30 and J is TRBJ1-3, with 9 bases that match TRBD1. V shed 5 bases and J 4 bases; nucleotides not matched to a gene: 6. The CDR3 extends over 14 amino acids. The V gene's germline CDR1 is GTSNPN and CDR2 SVGIG (reference sequence). In nucleotides, the CDR3 is TGTGCCTGGGGACAGGGGAAATTCGGAAACACCATATATTTT. This sequence encodes CAWGQGKFGNTIYF.

The chain joins TRBV29-1 to TRBJ1-1; no firm D call. The germline gives CDR1 SQVTM, CDR2 ANQGSEA. The CDR3 is 12 amino acids. The germline V and J ends were trimmed by 7 bases and 5 bases, with 14 bases remaining between them. As DNA, the CDR3 is TGCAGCGGTAGTGGGAGGTGGACTGAAGCTTTCTTT. It is translated as CSGSGRWTEAFF. Complete variable domain (other parts from reference TRBV29-1 and TRBJ1-1): SAVISQKPSRDICQRGTSLTIQCQVDSQVTMMFWYRQQPGQSLTLIATANQGSEATYESGFVIDKFPISRPNLTFSTLTVSNMSPEDSSIYLCSGSGRWTEAFFGQGTRLTVV.

This clone has just a few counts. This chain connects TRBV5-4 to TRBJ2-2, with TRBD2 matching over 9 bases. The V and J ends lost 1 base and 6 bases, in that order; junction bases with no gene match: 10. Germline-derived CDR1 and CDR2 are SGHNT and YYREEE (reference sequence). The CDR3 is made up of 17 amino acids. For the CDR3, the DNA is TGTGCCAGCAGCTTGCTACGACTAGCGGACCGCCCCGGGGAGCTGTTTTTT. It codes for CASSLLRLADRPGELFF.

The rearrangement links TRBV5-6 to TRBJ2-7; 7 bases agree with TRBD1. This CDR3 has 14 amino acids. The V and J ends lost 0 bases and 4 bases, in that order; junction bases with no gene match: 4. Germline-derived CDR1 and CDR2 are SGHDT and YYEEEE. The CDR3 coding sequence is TGTGCCAGCAGCTTGGATAGCAGGGGGTACGAGCAGTACTTC. Residues: CASSLDSRGYEQYF.